Listed here are 7 T cell receptor beta chains from one sample, sequenced in a study of T cell repertoires in cytomegalovirus infection. TCRdb reprocessed the reads via MiXCR and lists one record per CDR3 protein. Of about 360,000 distinct CDR3 sequences in the sample, less than 20% were seen once. Sequenced: PBMCs. These receptors originate from a human donor in good health (CMV status not recorded). Some clones in this sample may be carry-over from other donors' samples.

The chain uses TRBV15 and TRBJ1-5; D uncertain. CDR1 is LNHNV, CDR2 YYDKDF, per germline (reference sequence). The V end lost 0 bases, the J end lost 7 bases, and 13 bases lay between the germline ends. The CDR3 loop spans 15 amino acids. CDR3 protein: CATSRDPSDNQPQHF. CDR3 coding DNA: TGTGCCACCAGCAGAGACCCATCCGACAACCAGCCCCAGCATTTT. Complete variable domain (other parts from reference TRBV15 and TRBJ1-5): DAMVIQNPRYQVTQFGKPVTLSCSQTLNHNVMYWYQQKSSQAPKLLFHYYDKDFNNEADTPDNFQSRRPNTSFCFLDIRSPGLGDTAMYLCATSRDPSDNQPQHFGDGTRLSIL.

This clonotype was recorded at least ten times. The chain uses TRBV5-1 and TRBJ2-5, with 9 bases fitting TRBD1. The CDR3 extends over 14 amino acids. Trimming removed 3 bases from V and 2 bases from J; junction bases left unmatched: 2. Germline V CDR1 and CDR2: SGHRS, YFSETQ. The CDR3 sequence: CASSSGQGQETQYF. The CDR3 DNA sequence: TGCGCCAGCAGCTCGGGACAGGGACAAGAGACCCAGTACTTC.

The count of this clonotype is one. This may be a read error, as it is one base from a much larger clone. V usage is TRBV7-2 and J usage is TRBJ2-1; D not certain. This CDR3 is built from 12 residues. In germline, CDR1 is SGHTA, CDR2 FQGNSA. The chain's CDR3 is CASSPNSNEHFF. The CDR3 DNA is TGTGCCAGCAGCCCCAATAGTAATGAGCATTTCTTC.

The rearrangement links TRBV4-2 to TRBJ2-7; the D gene is possibly TRBD1 (6 bases). The CDR3 covers 15 residues. Germline values: CDR1 LGHNA, CDR2 YNFKEQ. Trimming removed 6 bases from V and 0 bases from J, with 15 bases in between. CDR3 bases: TGTGCCAGCAGTGTACAGGGATCCCCCTCCTACGAGCAGTACTTC. This encodes CASSVQGSPSYEQYF.

The V call is TRBV18, the J call TRBJ2-1; D tentatively reads TRBD1 or TRBD2 (6 bases each). The germline V gene has CDR1 KGHSH and CDR2 LQKENI. Trimming took off 2 bases at V and 9 bases at J, with 14 bases between the two ends. This CDR3 contains 14 residues. CDR3 sequence reads: CASSPGIWGAEQFF. The DNA for the CDR3 is TGTGCCAGCTCACCAGGAATATGGGGGGCTGAGCAGTTCTTC.

There are many counts of this clonotype. This chain joins TRBV28 and TRBJ2-1, with TRBD2 matching over 13 bases. CDR1 MDHEN and CDR2 SYDVKM come from the germline V gene. Trimming took 5 bases from V and 0 from J; bases not matched to a gene: 10. This CDR3 region has 19 residues. CDR3 loop: CASSEPGLAGRSSYNEQFF. The CDR3 DNA is TGTGCCAGCAGTGAACCGGGACTAGCGGGGAGAAGCTCCTACAATGAGCAGTTCTTC.

The table lists this clonotype with many counts. The rearrangement links TRBV7-6 to TRBJ2-3, with 9 positions matching TRBD2. With 4 bases clipped from V and 4 bases from J, the junction kept 6 bases outside the gene matches. This CDR3 region has 15 residues. CDR1 SGHVS and CDR2 FNYEAQ come from the germline V gene. DNA of the CDR3: TGTGCCAGCAGCTCGGGACTAGCAGGTGCAGATACGCAGTATTTT. This encodes CASSSGLAGADTQYF. The complete variable domain, with remaining parts taken from reference TRBV7-6 and TRBJ2-3, reads GAGVSQSPRYKVTKRGQDVALRCDPISGHVSLYWYRQALGQGPEFLTYFNYEAQQDKSGLPNDRFSAERPEGSISTLTIQRTEQRDSAMYRCASSSGLAGADTQYFGPGTRLTVL.